The 23 T cell receptor beta chains presented below share a single source sample, sequenced in a study of CD8+ T cells in alopecia areata. Sample treatment: oral pan-JAK inhibitor, 5-10 mg twice daily. Investigators isolated RNA and reverse transcribed it into cDNA to act as the sequencing template. This table comes from immunoSEQ multiplex PCR, and its TCRdb copy is limited to in-frame clones, with some not included. This table holds about 39,000 clones, just over 65% found once. Source: CD8+ T cells sorted from blood, taken at week 4, from a patient treated with tofacitinib. These receptors all stem from a human donor with alopecia areata.

This clone occurred once. The chain uses TRBV6-5 and TRBJ2-2; no firm D call. The length of the CDR3 is 14 residues. Trimming left V 7 bases short and J 2 bases short, with 11 bases between. Germline V CDR1 and CDR2: MNHEY, SVGAGI. Here the CDR3 DNA reads TGTGCCAGCACCTGGACGGCAAACACCGGGGAGCTGTTTTTT. Protein product: CASTWTANTGELFF.

This chain uses TRBV6-5 with TRBJ2-6; D is undetermined. Germline assignment: CDR1 MNHEY and CDR2 SVGAGI. Trimming left V 8 bases short and J 1 base short, with 6 bases between. The CDR3 loop spans 13 amino acids. CDR3 sequence: CASGVSGANVLTF. The DNA of the CDR3 is TGTGCCAGCGGGGTTTCTGGGGCCAACGTCCTGACTTTC.

The count of this clone is one. This sequence joins TRBV30 and TRBJ2-1, with 8 bases fitting TRBD1. The length of the CDR3 is 13 residues. After removal of 4 bases from V and 7 bases from J, the junction contained 6 bases not matched to a gene. CDR1 is GTSNPN, CDR2 SVGIG, per germline (reference sequence). The CDR3 reads CAWTPDRENEQFF. CDR3 DNA: TGTGCCTGGACCCCGGACAGGGAAAATGAGCAGTTCTTC.

In regard to this clone: Other DNA variants within this sample encode the same CDR3. V usage is TRBV5-1 and J usage is TRBJ2-7; 8 bases line up with TRBD1. The CDR3 totals 14 residues. The ends lost 0 bases at V and 2 bases at J; junction bases unmatched: 1. CDR1 SGHRS and CDR2 YFSETQ come from the germline V gene. CDR3 region: CASSLGTGTYEQYF. The CDR3 DNA sequence: TGCGCCAGCAGCTTGGGGACAGGGACCTACGAGCAGTACTTC.

The J gene is TRBJ2-3, the V gene TRBV7-2; perhaps TRBD2 as D (6 bases). The CDR3 totals 16 residues. Germline V gives CDR1 SGHTA, CDR2 FQGNSA. Between the trimmed V and J ends, which lost 3 bases and 6 bases, there was a span of 19 bases. The CDR3 sequence: CASSLWGDSSWDTQYF. The CDR3 DNA reads as TGTGCCAGCAGCTTGTGGGGGGACTCGTCCTGGGATACGCAGTATTTT. Combining the CDR3 with reference TRBV7-2 and TRBJ2-3 gives the whole variable domain GAGVSQSPSNKVTEKGKDVELRCDPISGHTALYWYRQSLGQGLEFLIYFQGNSAPDKSGLPSDRFSAERTGGSVSTLTIQRTQQEDSAVYLCASSLWGDSSWDTQYFGPGTRLTVL.

V and J are TRBV25-1 and TRBJ1-5; no definite D call. This CDR3 is 11 amino acids long. Trimming took 8 bases from V and 3 from J, leaving 5 bases between them. Germline CDR1 MGHDK, CDR2 SYGVNS. This chain's CDR3 is CASGNNQPQHF. In DNA, the CDR3 is TGTGCCAGCGGGAACAATCAGCCCCAGCATTTT.

The V call is TRBV2, the J call TRBJ2-5; D is unresolved. V was trimmed by 3 bases and J by 5 bases, leaving 4 bases between them. The germline gives CDR1 SNHLY, CDR2 FYNNEI. The CDR3 runs to 11 residues. The CDR3 is CASSDSETQYF. For the CDR3, the DNA is TGTGCCAGCAGTGATTCGGAGACCCAGTACTTC.

This clone was seen a single time. The chain is built from TRBV29-1 and TRBJ1-2; 7 positions match TRBD1. The CDR3 loop spans 12 amino acids. CDR1 is SQVTM, CDR2 ANQGSEA, per germline. Unmatched junction bases numbered 5, after V lost 7 bases and J lost 3 bases. This chain's CDR3 is CSARDRDYGYTF. The CDR3 DNA sequence: TGCAGCGCCCGTGACAGGGACTATGGCTACACCTTC.

This clone was seen a handful of times. The V and J genes are TRBV29-1 and TRBJ2-1, with TRBD2 identical over 10 bases. Germline CDR1 SQVTM, CDR2 ANQGSEA. V lost 8 bases and J lost 5; bases outside the gene matches: 9. The CDR3 spans 14 residues. The CDR3 DNA reads TGCAGCACCGATAGCGGGGGGTATAACAATGAGCAGTTCTTC. It is translated as CSTDSGGYNNEQFF.

The chain has TRBV7-8 and TRBJ2-5; D is uncertain. The CDR3 runs 13 residues. The germline gives CDR1 SGHVS, CDR2 FQNEAQ. V lost 1 base and J 3 bases, leaving 6 bases between the germline ends. CDR3 in amino acids: CASSLVREETQYF. CDR3 coding DNA: TGTGCCAGCAGCTTAGTTAGGGAAGAGACCCAGTACTTC.

The chain links TRBV2 to TRBJ2-7; D is unclear. CDR3 length: 15 amino acids. The germline CDR1 and CDR2 sequences are SNHLY and FYNNEI. The V end was cut by 1 base, the J end by 2 bases, with 12 bases between. The CDR3 is CASSEGSVGPYEQYF. The CDR3 bases are TGTGCCAGCAGTGAAGGCTCAGTTGGGCCCTACGAGCAGTACTTC.

This clone turned up a few times. This rearrangement joins TRBV29-1 to TRBJ2-1; D call uncertain. The V end lost 6 bases, the J end lost 8 bases, and 8 bases lay between the germline ends. The CDR3 is made up of 10 amino acids. The germline V gene encodes CDR1 SQVTM and CDR2 ANQGSEA. CDR3 loop: CSVVSYEQFF. The CDR3 DNA follows: TGCAGCGTAGTTAGTTATGAGCAGTTCTTC.

The J gene is TRBJ2-7, the V gene TRBV23-1; TRBD1 aligns across 9 bases. TRBV23-1 is designated an ORF whose function remains uncertain. V gave up 4 bases and J gave up 1 base; unmatched junction bases: 8. The CDR3 covers 16 residues. The CDR3 DNA reads as TGCGCCAGCAGTCTCGGAAAGACAGGGGGTTCCTACGAGCAGTACTTC. Its protein is CASSLGKTGGSYEQYF.

J is TRBJ2-1 and V is TRBV29-1; 9 nucleotides align to TRBD1. The CDR3 contains 16 residues. Losses at the gene ends were 3 bases for V and 4 bases for J; bases not matched to a gene: 10. Germline CDR1 is SQVTM and CDR2 is ANQGSEA. The CDR3 reads CSVEGDRDRAYNEQFF. CDR3 sequence (DNA): TGCAGCGTTGAGGGAGACCGGGACAGGGCTTACAATGAGCAGTTCTTC.

The V call is TRBV4-3, the J call TRBJ2-7; 10 nucleotides match TRBD1. This CDR3 has 17 amino acids. Trimming at V came to 7 bases and at J to 3 bases, leaving 15 bases not matched to a gene. Per germline, CDR1 LGHNA and CDR2 YSLEER. The CDR3 DNA is TGCGCCAGCACCAGAAGGCAACACCGGGACAGGGGCTACGAGCAGTACTTC. Translating gives CASTRRQHRDRGYEQYF.

J is TRBJ2-3 and V is TRBV7-8, with 9 nucleotides matching TRBD2. Trimming at V came to 0 bases and at J to 0 bases, leaving 4 bases not matched to a gene. The CDR3 consists of 17 residues. The germline gives CDR1 SGHVS, CDR2 FQNEAQ. CDR3 amino acids: CASSLAASGASTDTQYF. The CDR3 coding sequence is TGTGCCAGCAGCTTAGCCGCTAGCGGGGCCAGCACAGATACGCAGTATTTT.

The gene calls are TRBV29-1 and TRBJ2-5; tentative D call: TRBD2 (6 bases). Trimming removed 3 bases from V and 2 bases from J, with 13 bases in between. The length of the CDR3 is 14 residues. Germline CDR1 and CDR2: SQVTM and ANQGSEA. This chain's CDR3 is CSVDFSGTQETQYF. The CDR3, as DNA: TGCAGCGTTGATTTTTCCGGGACTCAAGAGACCCAGTACTTC. Together with reference TRBV29-1 and TRBJ2-5, the CDR3 gives the full variable domain: SAVISQKPSRDICQRGTSLTIQCQVDSQVTMMFWYRQQPGQSLTLIATANQGSEATYESGFVIDKFPISRPNLTFSTLTVSNMSPEDSSIYLCSVDFSGTQETQYFGPGTRLLVL.

This chain connects TRBV6-6 to TRBJ2-3; D gene uncertain. Germline loops: CDR1 MNHNY, CDR2 SVGAGI (reference sequence). The CDR3 is made up of 10 amino acids. The V and J ends lost 6 bases and 2 bases respectively, with 0 bases between them. The CDR3, as DNA: TGTGCCAGCAGCACAGATACGCAGTATTTT. Its protein product is CASSTDTQYF.

The chain combines TRBV10-3 with TRBJ2-1, with D possibly being TRBD1 (5 bases). The V end was cut by 0 bases, the J end by 12 bases, with 12 bases between. In germline, CDR1 is ENHRY, CDR2 SYGVKD. The CDR3 contains 13 residues. The CDR3 nucleotides are TGTGCCATCAGTGAGTCAGGGGTATCGAGGCAGTTCTTC. Encoded protein: CAISESGVSRQFF.

This clone was counted a few times. This chain links TRBV19 with TRBJ2-4, with D perhaps matching TRBD2 (5 bases). From germline, CDR1 is LNHDA and CDR2 SQIVND (reference sequence). V dropped 5 bases and J dropped 10 bases, with 18 bases sitting between them. The CDR3 runs to 14 residues. The CDR3 reads CASSLREWETIQYF. CDR3 coding DNA: TGTGCCAGTAGTCTCCGCGAGTGGGAGACGATTCAGTACTTC. Based on the CDR3 plus reference TRBV19 and TRBJ2-4, the full variable domain is DGGITQSPKYLFRKEGQNVTLSCEQNLNHDAMYWYRQDPGQGLRLIYYSQIVNDFQKGDIAEGYSVSREKKESFPLTVTSAQKNPTAFYLCASSLREWETIQYFGAGTRLSVL.

This chain joins TRBV29-1 and TRBJ1-4; D remains ambiguous. The CDR3 is made up of 13 amino acids. V lost 7 bases and J lost 8, with 17 bases in between. Germline CDR1 is SQVTM and CDR2 is ANQGSEA. The CDR3 loop is CSACCKGEEKLFF. In nucleotides, the CDR3 is TGCAGCGCTTGCTGTAAGGGTGAGGAAAAACTGTTTTTT.

The V call is TRBV30, the J call TRBJ1-1; D ambiguous. Trimming removed 2 bases from V and 7 bases from J, with 14 bases in between. Germline CDR1 is GTSNPN and CDR2 is SVGIG (reference sequence). The CDR3 has 13 residues. The CDR3 region is CAWSPDGRNEAFF. The CDR3, as DNA: TGTGCCTGGAGTCCGGACGGACGCAATGAAGCTTTCTTT.

This chain links TRBV7-8 with TRBJ1-1, with TRBD1 matching 7 bases. J lost 5 bases, V lost 5 bases, and 11 bases had no gene match. Germline V lookup: CDR1 SGHVS, CDR2 FQNEAQ. This CDR3 region has 15 residues. CDR3 bases: TGTGCCAGCAGCGTAGAACAGGGGATGGGGACTGAAGCTTTCTTT. Encoded protein: CASSVEQGMGTEAFF.